The 22 T cell receptor beta chains given below trace back to one sample, sequenced in a study of blood T cell repertoires in COVID-19. The protocol was immunoSEQ multiplex PCR, while the TCRdb copy is restricted to in-frame clones and leaves out a portion. The sample lists just under 350,000 clones, approximately 89% seen once, with roughly 3% in the top ten. The sample was peripheral blood. The source of these receptors is a woman aged 18-30 years who had recovered from COVID-19.

V and J are TRBV5-6 and TRBJ2-1, with TRBD1 matching 7 bases. V trimming: 4 bases; J trimming: 6 bases; junction bases outside the gene matches: 13. CDR1 is SGHDT and CDR2 is YYEEEE in the germline V gene. This CDR3 has 16 residues. This chain's CDR3 is CASSPLTGNNFNEQFF. CDR3 bases: TGTGCCAGCAGCCCACTGACAGGGAATAATTTCAATGAGCAGTTCTTC. Full variable domain (outside the CDR3, taken from reference TRBV5-6 and TRBJ2-1): DAGVTQSPTHLIKTRGQQVTLRCSPKSGHDTVSWYQQALGQGPQFIFQYYEEEERQRGNFPDRFSGHQFPNYSSELNVNALLLGDSALYLCASSPLTGNNFNEQFFGPGTRLTVL.

The V gene is TRBV10-3, the J gene TRBJ2-7; 7 nucleotides align to TRBD1. CDR1 ENHRY and CDR2 SYGVKD come from the germline V gene. CDR3 length: 14 residues. V gave up 4 bases and J gave up 3 bases; unmatched junction bases: 6. CDR3 protein: CAISGQDRSYEQYV. As DNA, the CDR3 is TGTGCCATCAGTGGGCAGGACAGGAGCTACGAGCAGTACGTC.

The chain is built from TRBV5-6 and TRBJ1-5; TRBD1 matches at 8 bases. In germline, CDR1 is SGHDT, CDR2 YYEEEE. The J segment lost 1 base and the V segment lost 0 bases, leaving 0 bases of the junction unmatched. The CDR3 runs 15 residues. This CDR3 reads CASSLGQGSNQPQHF. In DNA, the CDR3 is TGTGCCAGCAGCTTGGGACAGGGGAGCAATCAGCCCCAGCATTTT.

The V call is TRBV27, the J call TRBJ1-1, with D uncertain. The V end lost 3 bases, the J end lost 6 bases, and 11 bases lay between the germline ends. CDR3 length equals 13 residues. In germline, CDR1 is MNHEY, CDR2 SMNVEV (reference sequence). The CDR3 spells CASSFSGYAEAFF. CDR3 nucleotide sequence: TGTGCCAGCAGTTTTTCGGGTTACGCTGAAGCTTTCTTT.

In this sample, this clone turned up once. Other DNA sequences of this sample code for an identical CDR3. The chain combines TRBV6-2 or TRBV6-3 with TRBJ1-5; possibly TRBD1 for D (5 bases). Trimming took off 2 bases at V and 1 base at J, with 9 bases between the two ends. Germline CDR1 reads MNHEY; CDR2 reads SVGEGT. This CDR3 has 15 amino acids. This CDR3 is CASSYETASNQPQHF. The CDR3 bases are TGTGCCAGCAGTTACGAGACAGCGAGCAATCAGCCCCAGCATTTT.

This chain connects TRBV11-2 to TRBJ2-3; D is unclear. The germline CDR1 and CDR2 sequences are SGHAT and FQNNGV. The CDR3 length is 12 residues. Trimming shortened V by 0 bases and J by 6 bases, and 4 bases separated the two germline ends. This CDR3 is CASSLDLDTQYF. The CDR3 region has the DNA TGTGCCAGCAGCTTAGATCTGGATACGCAGTATTTT.

J is TRBJ1-6 and V is TRBV21-1. TRBV21-1 is termed a pseudogene. The CDR3 extends over 15 amino acids. The CDR3 here is CASSSDIRGNSPLHF. The CDR3, as DNA: TGTGCCAGCAGCAGTGACATTCGCGGGAATTCACCCCTCCACTTT.

This chain links TRBV25-1 with TRBJ2-3; 8 positions agree with TRBD2. The CDR3 sequence is 16 residues long. CDR1 MGHDK and CDR2 SYGVNS come from the germline V gene. The J segment lost 6 bases and the V segment lost 3 bases, leaving 11 bases of the junction unmatched. The CDR3 region is CASSDLLERESDTQYF. The CDR3 DNA reads as TGTGCCAGCAGTGACCTTCTTGAGCGGGAGAGTGATACGCAGTATTTT.

The CDR3 DNA is TGTGCCAGCAGCTCCTTGGGGGGGTCTTACACTGAAGCTTTCTTT. Its protein product is CASSSLGGSYTEAFF. The rearrangement links TRBV11-3 to TRBJ1-1; perhaps TRBD1 as D (5 bases). V was clipped by 4 bases and J by 3 bases, with 15 bases between them. CDR1 is SGHNT and CDR2 is YENEEA in the germline V gene. The length of the CDR3 is 15 residues.

V and J are TRBV10-2 and TRBJ2-4, with D possibly matching TRBD2 (6 bases). This CDR3 spans 16 amino acids. Germline V CDR1 and CDR2: WSHSY, SAAADI. The V gene lost 0 bases and the J gene lost 2 bases, with 11 bases spanning the gap. The CDR3 sequence: CASSESSGVSKNIQYF. CDR3 coding DNA: TGCGCCAGCAGTGAGTCGTCGGGGGTCTCCAAAAACATTCAGTACTTC.

This chain joins TRBV4-2 and TRBJ2-1; TRBD2 matches at 8 bases. Unmatched junction bases numbered 9, after V lost 1 base and J lost 4 bases. The germline V gene encodes CDR1 LGHNA and CDR2 YNFKEQ. CDR3 size: 17 residues. CDR3 sequence reads: CASSQVIGLASYNEQFF. As DNA, the CDR3 is TGTGCCAGCAGCCAAGTCATCGGACTAGCTTCATACAATGAGCAGTTCTTC.

The CDR3: CASSLSLGDGYTF. In DNA form, the CDR3 reads TGTGCCAGCAGCTTGTCCTTAGGGGATGGCTACACCTTC. The rearrangement uses TRBV5-6 and TRBJ1-2, with D perhaps matching TRBD1 (5 bases). The V and J ends lost 1 base and 6 bases respectively, with 10 bases between them. Germline V gene sequence: CDR1 SGHDT, CDR2 YYEEEE. CDR3 size: 13 residues.

The chain joins TRBV5-1 to TRBJ2-3; 8 bases agree with TRBD1. Losses at the gene ends were 4 bases for V and 0 bases for J; bases not matched to a gene: 4. The V gene's germline CDR1 is SGHRS and CDR2 YFSETQ. The CDR3 is made up of 15 amino acids. Here the CDR3 reads CASSTTGVSTDTQYF. The CDR3 region has the DNA TGCGCCAGCAGCACGACAGGGGTCAGCACAGATACGCAGTATTTT.

The J gene is TRBJ2-3, the V gene TRBV9; TRBD2 agrees at 9 bases. This CDR3 has 15 amino acids. Germline V gives CDR1 SGDLS, CDR2 YYNGEE. V lost 6 bases, J lost 5 bases, and 10 bases stayed unmatched. CDR3 nucleotides: TGTGCCAGCAACCCGAGCGGGAGGTCATTAGATACGCAGTATTTT. Translation gives CASNPSGRSLDTQYF.

The chain is built from TRBV7-9 and TRBJ2-3; the match to TRBD2 covers 10 bases. The length of the CDR3 is 18 residues. The V gene end was trimmed by 5 bases and the J gene end by 6 bases; junction bases not matched to a gene: 17. The germline V gene encodes CDR1 SEHNR and CDR2 FQNEAQ (reference sequence). In DNA, the CDR3 is TGTGCCAGCAGCACGAGGACTAGCGGATCCTTTAGGGTGGATACGCAGTATTTT. Its protein product is CASSTRTSGSFRVDTQYF.

V and J are TRBV19 and TRBJ2-3; D not resolved. The CDR3 sequence is 13 residues long. The V end lost 5 bases, the J end lost 4 bases, and 10 bases lay between the germline ends. Germline CDR1 LNHDA, CDR2 SQIVND (reference sequence). In DNA, the CDR3 is TGTGCCAGTAGTGTACGGTATTCAGATACGCAGTATTTT. Translated, it gives CASSVRYSDTQYF.

The chain employs TRBV15 and TRBJ2-1, with D uncertain. The V gene's germline CDR1 is LNHNV and CDR2 YYDKDF (reference sequence). V was pared by 3 bases and J by 8 bases, with 11 bases between. The CDR3 has 13 residues. CDR3 nucleotide sequence: TGTGCCACCAGCAGGCTGGGCTTCCATGAGCAGTTCTTC. It yields the protein CATSRLGFHEQFF.

This clone was picked up one time. V usage is TRBV5-1 and J usage is TRBJ1-1; 7 nucleotides align to TRBD1. With V trimmed by 2 bases and J by 1 base, 2 bases remained unmatched. Germline values: CDR1 SGHRS, CDR2 YFSETQ. The CDR3 runs 14 residues. The CDR3: CASSLRQGNTEAFF. The CDR3 DNA sequence: TGCGCCAGCAGCTTACGACAGGGGAACACTGAAGCTTTCTTT.

The rearrangement uses TRBV5-6 and TRBJ1-1, with 7 nucleotides matching TRBD1. V was clipped by 7 bases and J by 4 bases; unmatched bases: 13. Germline assignment: CDR1 SGHDT and CDR2 YYEEEE. This CDR3 contains 15 residues. The CDR3 bases are TGTGCCAGCGGTGAACAGGGGCGTGTGGCCACTGAAGCTTTCTTT. Protein sequence: CASGEQGRVATEAFF.

The chain recombines TRBV19 with TRBJ1-2; 8 nucleotides agree with TRBD1. Germline CDR1 reads LNHDA; CDR2 reads SQIVND (reference sequence). J lost 8 bases, V lost 2 bases, and 4 bases had no gene match. The CDR3 has 13 amino acids. Here the CDR3 DNA reads TGTGCCAGTAGTATACAGGGGGCAGGAGGCTACACCTTC. This encodes CASSIQGAGGYTF.

The chain couples TRBV18 to TRBJ2-3; a possible D gene is TRBD2 (6 bases). This CDR3 has 16 amino acids. Between the trimmed V and J ends, which lost 11 bases and 0 bases, there was a span of 21 bases. CDR1 is KGHSH and CDR2 is LQKENI in the germline V gene. The CDR3 DNA reads TGTGCCTCCCGGCCCTCCGGGAGCCCTAGCACAGATACGCAGTATTTT. This gives the protein CASRPSGSPSTDTQYF.

The J gene is TRBJ1-2, the V gene TRBV15; D gene unclear. The CDR3 runs 15 residues. Looked up from germline, CDR1 is LNHNV and CDR2 is YYDKDF (reference sequence). V lost 0 bases, J lost 6 bases, and 14 bases lay in between. The CDR3 bases are TGTGCCACCAGCAGAGATGGGCGCGTGTCGGATGGCTACACCTTC. Translated, it gives CATSRDGRVSDGYTF.